This T cell receptor beta chain was observed in a study of T cells after yellow fever vaccination. Study results and caveats: A large majority of primary-vaccination clones showed up again after the booster (96% CD4, roughly 88% CD8).

This clonotype occurred a few times. Its specificity is unknown. Making TCR cDNA involved 5'RACE template switching, which added UMIs and a universal primer site. From the 5' RACE reads, TCRdb called clonotypes with MiXCR, one entry per CDR3 protein. This table holds 250,000 to 400,000 distinct CDR3 sequences, around 4.4% found once. CDR1 LNHNV and CDR2 YYDKDF come from the germline V gene (reference sequence). V lost 4 bases to trimming and J lost 7 bases, with 17 bases between them. CDR3 length: 16 residues. Sample: PBMCs, taken 15 days after the yellow fever booster vaccination. This chain connects TRBV15 to TRBJ1-6, with D unclear. The TCR sequence derives from a man in his late teens or twenties who received the YFV17D yellow fever vaccine. The CDR3, as DNA: TGTGCCACCAGCACTGACCTTCAGCGACTCAATTCACCCCTCCACTTT. Its protein product is CATSTDLQRLNSPLHF.